This T cell receptor beta chain was identified during a study of technical replicates of blood from a handful of donors. The data were produced by immunoSEQ multiplex PCR, yet TCRdb's version contains in-frame clones alone and is incomplete. The sample records about 85,000 clones, approximately 94% being singletons. This CDR3 contains 11 residues. CDR1 GTSNPN and CDR2 SVGIG come from the germline V gene (reference sequence). Trimming removed 2 bases from V and 9 bases from J, with 10 bases in between. Sequenced sample: T cells isolated from PBMCs. The sequence came from a human donor in good health. This chain uses TRBV30 with TRBJ1-1; D is undetermined. The CDR3 protein is CAWSSRHKAFF. CDR3 DNA sequence: TGTGCCTGGAGTAGCCGCCATAAAGCTTTCTTT.